This section outlines one T cell receptor beta chain sequence together with its context. The antigen remains undetermined. The data stem from a study of cytomegalovirus exposure and HLA in healthy donors. General study points: Among TCR sequences, most were rare, though some public TCRs appeared in many donors. The authors listed approximately 160 TCR beta chains as cytomegalovirus-associated.

60 Vbeta and 13 Jbeta primers were used in PCR. TCRdb's table, derived via immunoSEQ multiplex PCR, lists solely in-frame clones and lacks some. The sample contains under 150,000 clones, 81% of which appear only once. The CDR3 length is 15 residues. Germline V gives CDR1 SGHNT, CDR2 YYREEE (reference sequence). Trimming shortened V by 2 bases and J by 9 bases, and 15 bases separated the two germline ends. The source of this sequence is a man in his late teens or twenties in good health and CMV-seronegative. Specimen: PBMCs. V and J are TRBV5-4 and TRBJ1-6; TRBD1 might be the D (5 bases). This CDR3 is CASSFVGQGTSPLHF. The CDR3 DNA reads TGTGCCAGCAGCTTTGTCGGCCAGGGCACTTCACCCCTCCACTTT.